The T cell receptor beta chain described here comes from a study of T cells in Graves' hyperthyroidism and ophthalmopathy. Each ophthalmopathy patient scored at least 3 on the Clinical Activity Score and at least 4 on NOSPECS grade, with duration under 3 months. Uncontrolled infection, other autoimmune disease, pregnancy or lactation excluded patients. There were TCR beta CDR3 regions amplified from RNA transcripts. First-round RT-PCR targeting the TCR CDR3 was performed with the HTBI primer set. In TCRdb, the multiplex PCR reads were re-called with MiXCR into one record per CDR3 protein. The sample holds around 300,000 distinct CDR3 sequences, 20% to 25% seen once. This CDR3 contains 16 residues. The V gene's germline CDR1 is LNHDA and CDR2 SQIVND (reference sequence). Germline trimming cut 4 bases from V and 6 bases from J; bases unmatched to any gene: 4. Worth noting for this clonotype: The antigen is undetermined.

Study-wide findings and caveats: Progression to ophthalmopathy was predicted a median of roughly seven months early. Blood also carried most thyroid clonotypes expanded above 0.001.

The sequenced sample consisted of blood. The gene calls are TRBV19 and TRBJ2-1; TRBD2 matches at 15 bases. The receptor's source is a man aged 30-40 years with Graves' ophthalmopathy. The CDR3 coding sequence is TGTGCCAGTAGTACGGGACTAGCGGGAGGTCCCAATGAGCAGTTCTTC. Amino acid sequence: CASSTGLAGGPNEQFF.